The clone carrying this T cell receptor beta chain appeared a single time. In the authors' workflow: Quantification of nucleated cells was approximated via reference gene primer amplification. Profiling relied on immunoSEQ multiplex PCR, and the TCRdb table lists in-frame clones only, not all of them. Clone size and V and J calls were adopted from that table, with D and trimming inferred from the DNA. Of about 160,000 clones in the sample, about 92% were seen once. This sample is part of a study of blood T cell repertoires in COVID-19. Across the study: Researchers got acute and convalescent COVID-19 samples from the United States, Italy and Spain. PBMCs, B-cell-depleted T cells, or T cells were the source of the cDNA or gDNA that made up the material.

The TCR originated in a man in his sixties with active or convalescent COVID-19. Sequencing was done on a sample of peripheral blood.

CDR3 loop: CASRNGQGLQAFF. The CDR3, as DNA: TGTGCCAGCAGGAACGGACAGGGGCTCCAAGCTTTCTTT. This chain uses TRBV6-4 with TRBJ1-1; 9 bases are a match to TRBD1. The CDR3 consists of 13 residues. In germline, CDR1 is MRHNA, CDR2 SNTAGT. The junction had 8 bases not matched to a gene; V was cut back by 6 bases and J by 9 bases.